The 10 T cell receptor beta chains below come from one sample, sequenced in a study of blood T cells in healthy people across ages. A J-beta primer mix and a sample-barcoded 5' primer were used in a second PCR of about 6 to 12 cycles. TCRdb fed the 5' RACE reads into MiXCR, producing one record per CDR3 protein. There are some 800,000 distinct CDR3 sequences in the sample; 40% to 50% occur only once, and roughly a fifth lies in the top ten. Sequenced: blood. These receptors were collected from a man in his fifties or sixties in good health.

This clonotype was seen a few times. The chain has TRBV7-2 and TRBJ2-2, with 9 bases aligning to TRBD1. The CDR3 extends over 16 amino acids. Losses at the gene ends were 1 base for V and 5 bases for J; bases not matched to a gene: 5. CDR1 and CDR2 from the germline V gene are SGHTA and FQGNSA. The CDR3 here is CASSLEGTGLTGELFF. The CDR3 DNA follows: TGTGCCAGCAGCTTAGAAGGGACAGGGCTTACCGGGGAGCTGTTTTTT.

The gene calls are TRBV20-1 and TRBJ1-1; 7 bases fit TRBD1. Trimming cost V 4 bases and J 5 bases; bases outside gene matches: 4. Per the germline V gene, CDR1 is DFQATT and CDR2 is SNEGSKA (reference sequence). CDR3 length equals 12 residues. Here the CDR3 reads CSATGGWTEAFF. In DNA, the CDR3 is TGCAGTGCTACAGGGGGTTGGACTGAAGCTTTCTTT.

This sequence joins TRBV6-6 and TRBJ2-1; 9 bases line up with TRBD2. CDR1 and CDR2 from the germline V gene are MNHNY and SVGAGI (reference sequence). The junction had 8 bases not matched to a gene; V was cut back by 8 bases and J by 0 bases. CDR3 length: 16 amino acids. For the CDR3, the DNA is TGTGCCAGCGTCAGCGGGGGGCTTAGCTCCTACAATGAGCAGTTCTTC. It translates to CASVSGGLSSYNEQFF.

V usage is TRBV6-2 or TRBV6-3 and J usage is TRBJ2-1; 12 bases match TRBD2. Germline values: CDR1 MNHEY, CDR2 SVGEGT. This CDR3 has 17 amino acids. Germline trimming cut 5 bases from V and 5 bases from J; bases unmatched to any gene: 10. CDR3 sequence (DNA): TGTGCCAGCAGTACTAGCGGGGGGCGGACCCGGAACAATGAGCAGTTCTTC. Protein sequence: CASSTSGGRTRNNEQFF.

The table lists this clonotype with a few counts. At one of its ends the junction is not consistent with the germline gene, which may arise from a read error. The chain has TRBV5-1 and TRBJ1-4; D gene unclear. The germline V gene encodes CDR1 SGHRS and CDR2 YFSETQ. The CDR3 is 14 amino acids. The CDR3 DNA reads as TGTGCCAGCAGTCCGGGGTCAACTAATGAAAAACTGTTTTTT. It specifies CASSPGSTNEKLFF.

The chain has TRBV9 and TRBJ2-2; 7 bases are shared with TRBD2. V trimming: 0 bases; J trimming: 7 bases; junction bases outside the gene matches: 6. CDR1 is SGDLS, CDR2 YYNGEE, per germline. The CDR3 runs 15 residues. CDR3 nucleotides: TGTGCCAGCAGCGTAGGAAGCGGGGATTACGGGGAGCTGTTTTTT. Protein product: CASSVGSGDYGELFF. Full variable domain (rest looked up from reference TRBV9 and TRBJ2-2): DSGVTQTPKHLITATGQRVTLRCSPRSGDLSVYWYQQSLDQGLQFLIQYYNGEERAKGNILERFSAQQFPDLHSELNLSSLELGDSALYFCASSVGSGDYGELFFGEGSRLTVL.

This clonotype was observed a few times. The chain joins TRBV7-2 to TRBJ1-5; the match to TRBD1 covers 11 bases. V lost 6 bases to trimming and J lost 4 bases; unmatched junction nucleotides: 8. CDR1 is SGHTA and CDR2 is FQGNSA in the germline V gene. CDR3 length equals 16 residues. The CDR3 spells CASSRTGGTPNQPQHF. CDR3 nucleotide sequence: TGTGCCAGCAGTCGGACAGGGGGCACACCAAATCAGCCCCAGCATTTT. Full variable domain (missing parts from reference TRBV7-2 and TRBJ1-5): GAGVSQSPSNKVTEKGKDVELRCDPISGHTALYWYRQSLGQGLEFLIYFQGNSAPDKSGLPSDRFSAERTGGSVSTLTIQRTQQEDSAVYLCASSRTGGTPNQPQHFGDGTRLSIL.

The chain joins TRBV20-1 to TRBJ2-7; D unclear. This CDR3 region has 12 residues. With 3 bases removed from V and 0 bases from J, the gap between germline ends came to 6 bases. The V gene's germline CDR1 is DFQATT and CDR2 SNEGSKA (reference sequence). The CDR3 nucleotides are TGCAGTGCTAGGTACAGCTCCTACGAGCAGTACTTC. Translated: CSARYSSYEQYF.

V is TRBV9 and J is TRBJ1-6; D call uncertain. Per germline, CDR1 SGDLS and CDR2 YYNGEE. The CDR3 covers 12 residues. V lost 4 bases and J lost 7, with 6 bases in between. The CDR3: CASSSINSPLHF. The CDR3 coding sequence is TGTGCCAGCAGCTCGATCAATTCACCCCTCCACTTT. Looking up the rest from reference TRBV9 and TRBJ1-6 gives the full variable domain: DSGVTQTPKHLITATGQRVTLRCSPRSGDLSVYWYQQSLDQGLQFLIQYYNGEERAKGNILERFSAQQFPDLHSELNLSSLELGDSALYFCASSSINSPLHFGNGTRLTVT.

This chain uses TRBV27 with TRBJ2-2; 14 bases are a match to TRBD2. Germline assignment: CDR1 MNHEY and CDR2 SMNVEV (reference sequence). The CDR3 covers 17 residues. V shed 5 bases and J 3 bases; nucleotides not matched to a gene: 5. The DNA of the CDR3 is TGTGCCAGCAGTCCAGGGACTAGCGGGAGATACACCGGGGAGCTGTTTTTT. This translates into CASSPGTSGRYTGELFF.